The clone carrying this T cell receptor beta chain was recorded a few times. Its antigen is unknown. Included hyperthyroidism patients were aged 18 to 65 and newly diagnosed (under 2 months' duration). Clinical symptoms, serum thyroxine, TRAb, thyroid ultrasound and orbital computed tomography determined diagnosis. These data come from a study of Graves' ophthalmopathy and Graves' hyperthyroidism. Findings and caveats of the study: The model flagged ophthalmopathy progression at over 60% sensitivity and around 72% specificity. Discriminating ophthalmopathy from stable hyperthyroidism, a 13-signature model attained a sensitivity of over 85% and a specificity of 81.08%.

V lost 4 bases to trimming and J lost 5 bases; unmatched junction nucleotides: 5. This CDR3 is 14 amino acids long. Germline loops: CDR1 SEHNR, CDR2 FQNEAQ (reference sequence). As the template, RNA transcripts were used to amplify TCR beta CDR3 regions. An initial RT-PCR round employing HTBI primers preceded a second-round multiplex PCR. Each CDR3 protein is one row after TCRdb ran MiXCR on the multiplex PCR reads. The sample lists 900,000 to 1,200,000 distinct CDR3 sequences; approximately 35% were seen once. The sequenced material came from peripheral blood or thyroid tissue (not recorded which). The receptor was derived from an adult man with Graves' hyperthyroidism. The chain is built from TRBV7-9 and TRBJ1-5, with 7 bases fitting TRBD1. The CDR3 coding sequence is TGTGCCAGCAGCTCACAGGGGAAGGATCAGCCCCAGCATTTT. Translating it yields CASSSQGKDQPQHF.